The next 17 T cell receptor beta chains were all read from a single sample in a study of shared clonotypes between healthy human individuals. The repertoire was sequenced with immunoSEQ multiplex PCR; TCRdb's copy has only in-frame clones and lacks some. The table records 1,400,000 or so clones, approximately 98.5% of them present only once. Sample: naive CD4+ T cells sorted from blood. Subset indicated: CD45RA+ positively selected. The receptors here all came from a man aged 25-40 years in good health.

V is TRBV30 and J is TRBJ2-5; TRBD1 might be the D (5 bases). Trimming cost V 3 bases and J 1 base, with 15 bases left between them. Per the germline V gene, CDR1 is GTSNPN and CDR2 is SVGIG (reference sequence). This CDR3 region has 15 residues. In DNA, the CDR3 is TGTGCCTGGAGCAAAACCCGGACATTCCAAGAGACCCAGTACTTC. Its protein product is CAWSKTRTFQETQYF. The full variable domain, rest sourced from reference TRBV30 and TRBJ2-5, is SQTIHQWPATLVQPVGSPLSLECTVEGTSNPNLYWYRQAAGRGLQLLFYSVGIGQISSEVPQNLSASRPQDRQFILSSKKLLLSDSGFYLCAWSKTRTFQETQYFGPGTRLLVL.

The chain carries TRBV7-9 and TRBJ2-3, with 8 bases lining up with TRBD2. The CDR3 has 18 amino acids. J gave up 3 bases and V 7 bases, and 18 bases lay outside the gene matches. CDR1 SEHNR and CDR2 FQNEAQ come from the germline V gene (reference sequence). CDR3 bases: TGTGCCAGCATCCCACGACTAGCGACTCCCGGCGGTACAGATACGCAGTATTTT. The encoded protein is CASIPRLATPGGTDTQYF. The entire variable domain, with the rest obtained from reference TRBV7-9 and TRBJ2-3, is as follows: DTGVSQNPRHKITKRGQNVTFRCDPISEHNRLYWYRQTLGQGPEFLTYFQNEAQLEKSRLLSDRFSAERPKGSFSTLEIQRTEQGDSAMYLCASIPRLATPGGTDTQYFGPGTRLTVL.

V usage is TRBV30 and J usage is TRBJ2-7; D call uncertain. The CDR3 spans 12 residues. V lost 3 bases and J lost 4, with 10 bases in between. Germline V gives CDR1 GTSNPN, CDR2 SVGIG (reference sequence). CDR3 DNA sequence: TGTGCCTGGAGGGAGCGCAATTACGAGCAGTACTTC. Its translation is CAWRERNYEQYF.

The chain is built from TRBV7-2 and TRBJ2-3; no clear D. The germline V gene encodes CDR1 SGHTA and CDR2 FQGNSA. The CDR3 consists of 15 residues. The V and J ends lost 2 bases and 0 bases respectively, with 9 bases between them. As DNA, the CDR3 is TGTGCCAGCAGCTTACTCCCATCTAGCACAGATACGCAGTATTTT. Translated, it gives CASSLLPSSTDTQYF. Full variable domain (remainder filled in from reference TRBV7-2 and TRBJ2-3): GAGVSQSPSNKVTEKGKDVELRCDPISGHTALYWYRQSLGQGLEFLIYFQGNSAPDKSGLPSDRFSAERTGGSVSTLTIQRTQQEDSAVYLCASSLLPSSTDTQYFGPGTRLTVL.

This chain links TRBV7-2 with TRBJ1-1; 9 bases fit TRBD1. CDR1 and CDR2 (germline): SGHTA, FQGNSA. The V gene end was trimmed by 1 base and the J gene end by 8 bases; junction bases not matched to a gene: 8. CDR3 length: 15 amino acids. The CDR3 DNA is TGTGCCAGCAGCTTAGTACCGGACAGGGGAATGGAAGCTTTCTTT. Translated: CASSLVPDRGMEAFF. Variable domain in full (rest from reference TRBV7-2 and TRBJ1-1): GAGVSQSPSNKVTEKGKDVELRCDPISGHTALYWYRQSLGQGLEFLIYFQGNSAPDKSGLPSDRFSAERTGGSVSTLTIQRTQQEDSAVYLCASSLVPDRGMEAFFGQGTRLTVV.

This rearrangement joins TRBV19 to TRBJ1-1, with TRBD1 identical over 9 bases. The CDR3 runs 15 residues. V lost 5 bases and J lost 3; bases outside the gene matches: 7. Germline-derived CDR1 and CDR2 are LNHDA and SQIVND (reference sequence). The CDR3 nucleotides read TGTGCCAGTAGTCCGACGGACAGGGGATACACTGAAGCTTTCTTT. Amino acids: CASSPTDRGYTEAFF.

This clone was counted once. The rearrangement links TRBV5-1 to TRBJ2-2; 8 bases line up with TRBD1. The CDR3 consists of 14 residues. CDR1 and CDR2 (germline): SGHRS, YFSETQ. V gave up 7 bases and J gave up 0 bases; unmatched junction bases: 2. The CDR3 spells CASVDRANTGELFF. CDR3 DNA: TGCGCCAGCGTGGACAGGGCGAACACCGGGGAGCTGTTTTTT. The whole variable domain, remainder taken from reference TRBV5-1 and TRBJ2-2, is KAGVTQTPRYLIKTRGQQVTLSCSPISGHRSVSWYQQTPGQGLQFLFEYFSETQRNKGNFPGRFSGRQFSNSRSEMNVSTLELGDSALYLCASVDRANTGELFFGEGSRLTVL.

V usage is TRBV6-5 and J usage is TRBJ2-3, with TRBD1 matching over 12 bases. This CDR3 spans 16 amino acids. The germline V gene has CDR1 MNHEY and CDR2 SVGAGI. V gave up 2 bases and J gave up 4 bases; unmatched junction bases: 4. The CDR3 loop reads CASSYTGTGGADTQYF. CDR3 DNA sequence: TGTGCCAGCAGTTACACCGGGACAGGGGGCGCAGATACGCAGTATTTT.

CDR3 sequence (DNA): TGTGCCAGCTCACCAGGGGGGGTCCAGCATTTT. Translated: CASSPGGVQHF. The rearrangement links TRBV18 to TRBJ1-5; D may be TRBD1 (5 bases). The CDR3 has 11 amino acids. Germline V gene sequence: CDR1 KGHSH, CDR2 LQKENI. Trimming cost V 2 bases and J 12 bases, with 8 bases left between them. The variable domain in full, completed from reference TRBV18 and TRBJ1-5, reads NAGVMQNPRHLVRRRGQEARLRCSPMKGHSHVYWYRQLPEEGLKFMVYLQKENIIDESGMPKERFSAEFPKEGPSILRIQQVVRGDSAAYFCASSPGGVQHFGDGTRLSIL.

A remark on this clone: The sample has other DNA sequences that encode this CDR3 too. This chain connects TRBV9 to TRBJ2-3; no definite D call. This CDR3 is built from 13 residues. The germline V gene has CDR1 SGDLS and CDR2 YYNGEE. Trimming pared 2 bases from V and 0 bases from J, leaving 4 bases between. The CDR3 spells CASSVASTDTQYF. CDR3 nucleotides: TGTGCCAGCAGCGTGGCTAGCACAGATACGCAGTATTTT.

CDR3 loop: CASSEFVGGLAARSRSYEQYF. In nucleotides, the CDR3 is TGTGCCAGCAGTGAATTCGTTGGTGGTCTAGCGGCCCGATCGAGGAGTTACGAGCAGTACTTC. V is TRBV6-1 and J is TRBJ2-7, with 7 bases aligning to TRBD2. The CDR3 loop spans 21 amino acids. V shed 2 bases and J 4 bases; nucleotides not matched to a gene: 26. Germline V CDR1 and CDR2: MNHNS, SASEGT.

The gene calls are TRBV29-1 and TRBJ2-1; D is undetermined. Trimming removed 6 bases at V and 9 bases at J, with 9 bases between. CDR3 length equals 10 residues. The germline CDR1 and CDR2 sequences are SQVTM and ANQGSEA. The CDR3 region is CSVARAEQFF. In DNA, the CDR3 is TGCAGCGTGGCACGAGCTGAGCAGTTCTTC.

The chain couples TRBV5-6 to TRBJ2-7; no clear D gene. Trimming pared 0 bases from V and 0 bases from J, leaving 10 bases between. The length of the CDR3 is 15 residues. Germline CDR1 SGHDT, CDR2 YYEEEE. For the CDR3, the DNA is TGTGCCAGCAGCTTGGTCCCAGCCACCTCCTACGAGCAGTACTTC. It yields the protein CASSLVPATSYEQYF.

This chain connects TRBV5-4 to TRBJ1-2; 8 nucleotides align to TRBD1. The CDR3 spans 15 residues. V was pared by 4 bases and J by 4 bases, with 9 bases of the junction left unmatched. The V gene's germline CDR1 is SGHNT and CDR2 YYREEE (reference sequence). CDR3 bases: TGTGCCAGCAGCATACCAAGGACAGGGCCCTATGGCTACACCTTC. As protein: CASSIPRTGPYGYTF.

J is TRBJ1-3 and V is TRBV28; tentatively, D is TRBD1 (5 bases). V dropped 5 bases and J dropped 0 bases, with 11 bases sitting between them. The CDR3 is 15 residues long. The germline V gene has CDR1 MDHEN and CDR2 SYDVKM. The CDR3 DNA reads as TGTGCCAGCAGTCCCGGGGGTCCCTCTGGAAACACCATATATTTT. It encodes CASSPGGPSGNTIYF.

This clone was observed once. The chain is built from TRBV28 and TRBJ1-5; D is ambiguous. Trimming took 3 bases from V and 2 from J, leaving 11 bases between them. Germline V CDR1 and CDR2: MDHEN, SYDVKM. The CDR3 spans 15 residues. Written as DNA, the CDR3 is TGTGCCAGCAGTTTGAGAACACCAGGCAATCAGCCCCAGCATTTT. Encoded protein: CASSLRTPGNQPQHF.

CDR3 nucleotides: TGTGCCAGCAGCTTAAGAGGTAGGAACAATGAGCAGTTCTTC. Translated, it gives CASSLRGRNNEQFF. The chain couples TRBV7-3 to TRBJ2-1; D is undetermined. Per the germline V gene, CDR1 is SGHTA and CDR2 is FQGTGA. This CDR3 has 14 amino acids. V lost 1 base to trimming and J lost 5 bases, with 9 bases between them. Looking up the rest from reference TRBV7-3 and TRBJ2-1 gives the full variable domain: GAGVSQTPSNKVTEKGKYVELRCDPISGHTALYWYRQSLGQGPEFLIYFQGTGAADDSGLPNDRFFAVRPEGSVSTLKIQRTERGDSAVYLCASSLRGRNNEQFFGPGTRLTVL.